This T cell receptor beta chain appears in the sequencing data of a study of T-cell memory formation after mild COVID-19. Study-wide findings and caveats: Day 15 to 85 contracting clones showed balanced CD4/CD8; later expanders leaned CD4+.

With constant-segment primers, 5'RACE yielded cDNA libraries of TCR alpha and TCR beta that carried sample barcodes and UMIs. MiXCR, applied by TCRdb to the 5' RACE reads, yields one record per CDR3 protein. The sample lists 560,000 or so distinct CDR3 sequences, 15% to 20% occurring once. This clonotype was observed a few times. The antigen is not known. V dropped 1 base and J dropped 3 bases, with 10 bases sitting between them. The CDR3 length is 14 residues. CDR1 MNHEY and CDR2 SVGEGT come from the germline V gene. The sequence was collected from an adult woman who had mild COVID-19 (a few samples of this study predate the infection). Cell type and time point are not known. This chain uses TRBV6-2 or TRBV6-3 with TRBJ2-7; D remains unclear. The sample comprised PBMCs or a T cell subset sorted from them (not recorded which). CDR3 loop: CASSYFPAVYEQYF. The CDR3 DNA reads TGTGCCAGCAGTTACTTCCCGGCCGTCTACGAGCAGTACTTC.